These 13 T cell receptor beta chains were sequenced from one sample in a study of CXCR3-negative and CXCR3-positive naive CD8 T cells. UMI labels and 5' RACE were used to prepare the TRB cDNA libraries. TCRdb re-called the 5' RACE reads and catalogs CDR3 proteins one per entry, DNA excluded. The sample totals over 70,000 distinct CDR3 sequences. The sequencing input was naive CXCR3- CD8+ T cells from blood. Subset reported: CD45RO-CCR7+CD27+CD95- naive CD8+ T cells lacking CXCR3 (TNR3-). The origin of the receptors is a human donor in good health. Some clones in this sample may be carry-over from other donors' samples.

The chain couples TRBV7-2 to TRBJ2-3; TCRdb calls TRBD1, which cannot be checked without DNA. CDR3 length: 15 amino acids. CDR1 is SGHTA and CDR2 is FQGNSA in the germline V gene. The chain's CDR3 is CASSLTGGHTDTQYF.

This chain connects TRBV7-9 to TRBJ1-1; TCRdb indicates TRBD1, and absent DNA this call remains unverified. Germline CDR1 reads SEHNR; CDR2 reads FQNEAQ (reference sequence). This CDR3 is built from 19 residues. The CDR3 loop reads CASSLALLGLRHQDTEAFF. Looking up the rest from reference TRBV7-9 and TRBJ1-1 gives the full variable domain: DTGVSQNPRHKITKRGQNVTFRCDPISEHNRLYWYRQTLGQGPEFLTYFQNEAQLEKSRLLSDRFSAERPKGSFSTLEIQRTEQGDSAMYLCASSLALLGLRHQDTEAFFGQGTRLTVV.

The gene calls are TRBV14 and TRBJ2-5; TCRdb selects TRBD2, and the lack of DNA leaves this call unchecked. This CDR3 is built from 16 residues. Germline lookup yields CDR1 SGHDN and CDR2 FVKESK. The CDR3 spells CASSPVWREDRETQYF.

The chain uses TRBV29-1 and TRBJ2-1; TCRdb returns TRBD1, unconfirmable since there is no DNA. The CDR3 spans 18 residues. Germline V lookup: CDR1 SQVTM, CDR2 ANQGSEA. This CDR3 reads CSVEEVVGGDRGPHEQFF.

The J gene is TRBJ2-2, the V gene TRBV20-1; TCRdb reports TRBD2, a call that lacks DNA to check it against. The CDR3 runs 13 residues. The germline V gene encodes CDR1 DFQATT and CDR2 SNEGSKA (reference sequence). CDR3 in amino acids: CSAPQRDSGELFF.

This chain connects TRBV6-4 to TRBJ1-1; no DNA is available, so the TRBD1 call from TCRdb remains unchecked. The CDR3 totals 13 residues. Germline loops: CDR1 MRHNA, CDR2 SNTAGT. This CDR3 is CASSDRDNTEAFF.

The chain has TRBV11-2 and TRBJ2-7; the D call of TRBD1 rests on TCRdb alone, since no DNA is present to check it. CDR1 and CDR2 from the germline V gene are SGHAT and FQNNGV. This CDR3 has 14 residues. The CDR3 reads CASSLGQGTYEQYF.

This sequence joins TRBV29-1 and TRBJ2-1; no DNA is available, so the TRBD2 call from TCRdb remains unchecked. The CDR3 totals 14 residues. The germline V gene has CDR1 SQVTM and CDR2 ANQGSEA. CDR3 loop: CSVESSGLYNEQFF.

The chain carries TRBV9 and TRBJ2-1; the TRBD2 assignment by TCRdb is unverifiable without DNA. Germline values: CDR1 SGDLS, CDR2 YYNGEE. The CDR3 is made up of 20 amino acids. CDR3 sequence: CASSVYRDMVPSGTRNEQFF.

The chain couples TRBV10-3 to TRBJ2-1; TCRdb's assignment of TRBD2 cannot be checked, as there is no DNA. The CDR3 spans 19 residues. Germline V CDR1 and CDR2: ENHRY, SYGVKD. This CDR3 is CAITRAGETQGWSTDEQFF.

The CDR3 here is CASRTHKISTDTQYF. V and J are TRBV12-2 and TRBJ2-3. TRBV12-2 is flagged as a pseudogene. The CDR3 sequence is 15 residues long.

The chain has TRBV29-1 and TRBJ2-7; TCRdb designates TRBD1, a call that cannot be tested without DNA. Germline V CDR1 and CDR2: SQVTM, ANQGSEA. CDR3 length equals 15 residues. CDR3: CSVESDLTGRYEQYF.

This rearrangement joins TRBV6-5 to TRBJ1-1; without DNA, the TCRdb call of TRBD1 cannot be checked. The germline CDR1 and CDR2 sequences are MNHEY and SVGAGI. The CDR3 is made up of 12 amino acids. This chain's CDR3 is CASSGQGTEAFF.